This TCR beta chain was profiled in a study of regulatory T cells in long-lasting Graves disease. Study-wide points: With persistent disease, TRBV28, TRBJ1-2 and TRBJ2-5 were the favored segments.

CDR1 ENHRY and CDR2 SYGVKD come from the germline V gene. The CDR3 loop spans 13 amino acids. This clonotype was counted a few times. Its specificity is not known. One junction end disagrees with the germline gene, perhaps due to a read error. Documented time point: newly diagnosed GD, antithyroid drugs for less than 3 months. Generation of the TCR library employed RNA extracted from PBMCs. Arm-PCR of CDR3 regions and iRepertoire HTBI primers were used to build TCR beta libraries. TCRdb redid the calling of the multiplex PCR reads with MiXCR, one entry per CDR3 protein. The table includes roughly 380,000 distinct CDR3 sequences, 15% to 19% detected once.

The receptor was derived from a female donor with Graves disease. The source was peripheral blood mononuclear cells (PBMCs), collected at new diagnosis, from a patient treated with antithyroid drugs. This chain links TRBV10-3 with TRBJ2-3; 7 bases are shared with TRBD1. CDR3 sequence (DNA): TGTGCCATCAGTGTTTCTGGGGACAGAGTCTGGATATTT. Its translation is CAISVSGDRVWIF.